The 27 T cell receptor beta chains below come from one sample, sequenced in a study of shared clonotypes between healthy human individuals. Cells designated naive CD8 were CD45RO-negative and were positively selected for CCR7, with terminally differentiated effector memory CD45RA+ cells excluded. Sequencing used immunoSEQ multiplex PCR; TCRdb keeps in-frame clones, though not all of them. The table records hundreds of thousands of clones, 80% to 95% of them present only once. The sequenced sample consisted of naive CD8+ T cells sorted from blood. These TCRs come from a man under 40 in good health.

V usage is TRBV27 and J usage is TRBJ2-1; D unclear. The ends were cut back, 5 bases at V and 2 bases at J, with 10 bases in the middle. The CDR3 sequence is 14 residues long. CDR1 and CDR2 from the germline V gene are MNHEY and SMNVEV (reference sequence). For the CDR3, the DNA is TGTGCCAGCAGTAGGTCGGGCCCCTACAATGAGCAGTTCTTC. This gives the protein CASSRSGPYNEQFF.

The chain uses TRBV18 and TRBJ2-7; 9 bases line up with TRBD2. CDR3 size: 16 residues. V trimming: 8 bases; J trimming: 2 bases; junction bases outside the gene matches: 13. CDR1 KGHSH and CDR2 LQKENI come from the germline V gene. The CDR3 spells CASAELAGLNTYEQYF. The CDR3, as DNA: TGTGCCAGCGCAGAACTAGCGGGTTTAAATACCTACGAGCAGTACTTC.

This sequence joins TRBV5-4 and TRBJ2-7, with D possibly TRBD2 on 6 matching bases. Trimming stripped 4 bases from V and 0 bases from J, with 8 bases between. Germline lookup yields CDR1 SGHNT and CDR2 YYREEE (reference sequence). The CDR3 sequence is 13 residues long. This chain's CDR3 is CASSGGSSYEQYF. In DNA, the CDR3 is TGTGCCAGCAGCGGAGGGAGCTCCTACGAGCAGTACTTC.

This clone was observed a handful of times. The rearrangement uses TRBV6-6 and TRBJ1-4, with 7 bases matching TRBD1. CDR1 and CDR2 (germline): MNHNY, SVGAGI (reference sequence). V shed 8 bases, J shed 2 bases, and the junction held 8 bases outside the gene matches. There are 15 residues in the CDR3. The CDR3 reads CASLQGQTTNEKLFF. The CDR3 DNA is TGTGCCAGCCTGCAGGGACAGACGACTAATGAAAAACTGTTTTTT.

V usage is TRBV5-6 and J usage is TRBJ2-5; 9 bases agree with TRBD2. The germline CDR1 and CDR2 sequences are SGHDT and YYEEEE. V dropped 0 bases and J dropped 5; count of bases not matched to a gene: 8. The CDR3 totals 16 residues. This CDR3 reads CASSLALAGVRETQYF. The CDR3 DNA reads TGTGCCAGCAGCTTGGCGTTAGCGGGAGTACGGGAGACCCAGTACTTC. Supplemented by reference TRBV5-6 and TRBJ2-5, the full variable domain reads DAGVTQSPTHLIKTRGQQVTLRCSPKSGHDTVSWYQQALGQGPQFIFQYYEEEERQRGNFPDRFSGHQFPNYSSELNVNALLLGDSALYLCASSLALAGVRETQYFGPGTRLLVL.

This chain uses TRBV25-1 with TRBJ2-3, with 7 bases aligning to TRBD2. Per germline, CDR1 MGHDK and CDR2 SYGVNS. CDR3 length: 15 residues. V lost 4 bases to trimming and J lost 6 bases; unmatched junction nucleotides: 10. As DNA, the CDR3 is TGTGCCAGCAGTGCGTTTCGTGCGGGAGTTGATACGCAGTATTTT. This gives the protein CASSAFRAGVDTQYF.

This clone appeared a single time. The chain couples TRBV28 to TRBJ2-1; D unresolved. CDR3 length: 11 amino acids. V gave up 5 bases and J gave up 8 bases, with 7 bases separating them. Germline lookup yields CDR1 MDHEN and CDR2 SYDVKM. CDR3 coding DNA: TGTGCCAGCAGTAGGGTATATGAGCAGTTCTTC. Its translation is CASSRVYEQFF. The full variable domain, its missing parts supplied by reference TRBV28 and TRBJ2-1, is DVKVTQSSRYLVKRTGEKVFLECVQDMDHENMFWYRQDPGLGLRLIYFSYDVKMKEKGDIPEGYSVSREKKERFSLILESASTNQTSMYLCASSRVYEQFFGPGTRLTVL.

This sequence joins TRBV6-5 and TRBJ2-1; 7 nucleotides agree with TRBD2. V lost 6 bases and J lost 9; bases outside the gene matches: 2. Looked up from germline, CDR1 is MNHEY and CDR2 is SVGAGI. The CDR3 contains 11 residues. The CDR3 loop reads CASRGGFEQFF. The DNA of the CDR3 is TGTGCCAGCAGGGGGGGGTTTGAGCAGTTCTTC.

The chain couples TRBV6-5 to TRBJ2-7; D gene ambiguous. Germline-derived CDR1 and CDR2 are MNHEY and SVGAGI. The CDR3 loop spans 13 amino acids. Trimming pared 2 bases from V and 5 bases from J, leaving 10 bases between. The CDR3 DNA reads TGTGCCAGCAGTTACGTTTATATGGACGAGCAGTACTTC. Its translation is CASSYVYMDEQYF.

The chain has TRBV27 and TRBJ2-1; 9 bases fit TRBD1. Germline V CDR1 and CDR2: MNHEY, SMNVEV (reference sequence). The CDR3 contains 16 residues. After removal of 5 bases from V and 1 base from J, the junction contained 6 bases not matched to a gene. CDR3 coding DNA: TGTGCCAGCAGTCTTATGGGACAGGGATCCTACAATGAGCAGTTCTTC. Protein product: CASSLMGQGSYNEQFF.

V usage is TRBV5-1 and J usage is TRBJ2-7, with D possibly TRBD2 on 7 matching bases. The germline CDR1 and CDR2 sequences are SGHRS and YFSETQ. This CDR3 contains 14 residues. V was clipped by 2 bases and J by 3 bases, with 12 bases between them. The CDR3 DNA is TGCGCCAGCAGCTTCGGGGGGCCCCTCTACGAGCAGTACTTC. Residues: CASSFGGPLYEQYF.

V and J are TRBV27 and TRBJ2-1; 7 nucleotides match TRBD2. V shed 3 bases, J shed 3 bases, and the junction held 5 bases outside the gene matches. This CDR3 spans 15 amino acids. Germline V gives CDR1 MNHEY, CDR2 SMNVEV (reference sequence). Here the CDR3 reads CASSLGGSDYNEQFF. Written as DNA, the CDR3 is TGTGCCAGCAGTTTGGGCGGGAGCGACTACAATGAGCAGTTCTTC.

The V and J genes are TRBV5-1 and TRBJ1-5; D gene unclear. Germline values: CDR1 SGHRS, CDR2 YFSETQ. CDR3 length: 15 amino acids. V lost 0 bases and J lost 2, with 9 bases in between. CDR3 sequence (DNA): TGCGCCAGCAGCTTGGATGGAGCAGGCAATCAGCCCCAGCATTTT. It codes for CASSLDGAGNQPQHF.

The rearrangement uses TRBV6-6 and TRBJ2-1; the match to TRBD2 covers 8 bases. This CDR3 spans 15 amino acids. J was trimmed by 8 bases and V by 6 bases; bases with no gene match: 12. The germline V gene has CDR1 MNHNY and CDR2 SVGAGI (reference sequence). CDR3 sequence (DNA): TGTGCCAGCAGGGAACCGGGACTAGGTCCCGATGAGCAGTTCTTC. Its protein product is CASREPGLGPDEQFF.

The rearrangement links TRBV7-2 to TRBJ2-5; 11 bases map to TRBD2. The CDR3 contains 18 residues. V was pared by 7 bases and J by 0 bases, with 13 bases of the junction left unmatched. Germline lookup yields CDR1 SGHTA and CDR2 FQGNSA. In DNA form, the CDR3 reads TGTGCCAGCAAGATACCGGGACTAGCGGAACTGTACCAAGAGACCCAGTACTTC. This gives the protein CASKIPGLAELYQETQYF.

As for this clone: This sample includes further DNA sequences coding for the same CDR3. The CDR3 coding sequence is TGTGCCAGCAGCTTAGCGGACGAGCAGTACTTC. Its translation: CASSLADEQYF. The chain couples TRBV7-9 to TRBJ2-7; unclear D gene. Germline-derived CDR1 and CDR2 are SEHNR and FQNEAQ (reference sequence). Trimming pared 0 bases from V and 5 bases from J, leaving 2 bases between. This CDR3 comprises 11 residues.

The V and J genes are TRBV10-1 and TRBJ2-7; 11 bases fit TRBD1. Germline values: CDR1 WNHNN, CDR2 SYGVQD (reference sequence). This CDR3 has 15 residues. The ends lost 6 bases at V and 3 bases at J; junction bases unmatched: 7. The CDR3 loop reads CASSQTGTGGYEQYF. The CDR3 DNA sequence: TGCGCCAGCAGCCAAACCGGGACAGGGGGCTACGAGCAGTACTTC.

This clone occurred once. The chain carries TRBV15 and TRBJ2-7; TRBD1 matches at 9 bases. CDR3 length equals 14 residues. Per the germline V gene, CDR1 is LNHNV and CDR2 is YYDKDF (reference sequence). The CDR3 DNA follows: TGTGTCCTAAGCCCCGGGACAGGGACCTCCGAGCAGTACTTC. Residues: CVLSPGTGTSEQYF.

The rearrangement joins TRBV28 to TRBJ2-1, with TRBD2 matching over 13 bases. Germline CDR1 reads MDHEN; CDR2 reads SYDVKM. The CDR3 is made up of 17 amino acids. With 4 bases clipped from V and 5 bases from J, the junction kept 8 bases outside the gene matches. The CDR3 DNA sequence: TGTGCCAGCAGTTCTCGGACTAGCGGGAGTGGGAACAATGAGCAGTTCTTC. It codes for CASSSRTSGSGNNEQFF.

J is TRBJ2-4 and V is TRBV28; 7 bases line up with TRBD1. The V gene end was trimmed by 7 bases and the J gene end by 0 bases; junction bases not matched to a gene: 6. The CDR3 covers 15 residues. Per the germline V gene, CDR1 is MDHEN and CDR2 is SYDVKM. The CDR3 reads CASTGQDLAKNIQYF. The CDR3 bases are TGTGCCAGCACCGGACAGGATTTAGCCAAAAACATTCAGTACTTC.

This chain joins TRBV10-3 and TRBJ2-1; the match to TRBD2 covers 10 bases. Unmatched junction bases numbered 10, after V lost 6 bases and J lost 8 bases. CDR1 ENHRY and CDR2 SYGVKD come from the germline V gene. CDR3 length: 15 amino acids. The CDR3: CAISGLAEGMDEQFF. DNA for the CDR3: TGTGCCATCAGCGGACTAGCGGAAGGGATGGATGAGCAGTTCTTC.

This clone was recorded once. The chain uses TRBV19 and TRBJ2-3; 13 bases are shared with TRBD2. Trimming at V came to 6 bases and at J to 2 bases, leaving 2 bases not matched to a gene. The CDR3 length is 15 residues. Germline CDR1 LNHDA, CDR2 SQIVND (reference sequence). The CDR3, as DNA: TGTGCCAGTAGAGGACTAGCGGGAGTCACAGATACGCAGTATTTT. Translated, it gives CASRGLAGVTDTQYF.

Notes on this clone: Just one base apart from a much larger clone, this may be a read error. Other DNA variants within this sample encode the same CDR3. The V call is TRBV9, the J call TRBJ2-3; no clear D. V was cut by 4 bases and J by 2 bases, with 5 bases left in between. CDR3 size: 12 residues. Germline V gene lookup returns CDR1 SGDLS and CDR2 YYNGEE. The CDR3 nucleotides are TGTGCCAGCAGCCTAAACACAGATACGCAGTATTTT. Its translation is CASSLNTDTQYF.

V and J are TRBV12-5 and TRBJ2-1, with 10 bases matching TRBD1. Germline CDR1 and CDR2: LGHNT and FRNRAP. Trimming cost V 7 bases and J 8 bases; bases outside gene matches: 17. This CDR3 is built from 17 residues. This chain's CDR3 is CASALPLGTGDFDEQFF. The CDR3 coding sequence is TGTGCTAGTGCCCTTCCATTAGGGACAGGGGATTTTGATGAGCAGTTCTTC.

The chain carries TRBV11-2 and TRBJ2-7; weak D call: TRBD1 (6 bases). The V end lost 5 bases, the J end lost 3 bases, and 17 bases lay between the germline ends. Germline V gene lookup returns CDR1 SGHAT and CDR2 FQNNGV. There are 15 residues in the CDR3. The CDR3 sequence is CASSAETGLHYEQYF. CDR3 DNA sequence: TGTGCCAGCAGCGCAGAAACAGGGTTGCACTACGAGCAGTACTTC.

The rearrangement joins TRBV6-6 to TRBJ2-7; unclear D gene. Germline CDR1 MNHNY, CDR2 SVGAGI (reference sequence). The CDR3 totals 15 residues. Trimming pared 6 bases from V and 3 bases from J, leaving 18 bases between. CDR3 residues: CASSKREQIIYEQYF. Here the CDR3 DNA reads TGTGCCAGCAGCAAAAGGGAACAGATAATCTACGAGCAGTACTTC.

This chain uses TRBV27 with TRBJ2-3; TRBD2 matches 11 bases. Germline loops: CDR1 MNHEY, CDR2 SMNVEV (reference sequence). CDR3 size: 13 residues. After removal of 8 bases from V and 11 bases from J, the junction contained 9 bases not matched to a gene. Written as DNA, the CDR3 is TGTGCCAGCGGGGGAACTAGCGGGAGCGTGCAGTATTTT. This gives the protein CASGGTSGSVQYF.